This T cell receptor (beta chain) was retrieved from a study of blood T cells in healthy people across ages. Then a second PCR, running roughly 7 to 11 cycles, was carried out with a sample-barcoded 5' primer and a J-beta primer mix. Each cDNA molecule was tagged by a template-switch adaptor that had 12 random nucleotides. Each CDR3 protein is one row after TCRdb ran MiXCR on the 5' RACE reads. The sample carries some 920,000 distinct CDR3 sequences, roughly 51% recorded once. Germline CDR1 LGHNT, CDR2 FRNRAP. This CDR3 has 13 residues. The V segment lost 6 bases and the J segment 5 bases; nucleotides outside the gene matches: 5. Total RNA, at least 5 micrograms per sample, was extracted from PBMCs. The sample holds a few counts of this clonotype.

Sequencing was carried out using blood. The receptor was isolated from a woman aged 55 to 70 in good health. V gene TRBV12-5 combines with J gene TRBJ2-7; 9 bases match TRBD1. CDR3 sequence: CASGQGQGNEQYF. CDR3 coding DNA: TGTGCTAGTGGACAGGGACAGGGTAACGAGCAGTACTTC.